A single sample is the source of the 8 T cell receptor beta chains below, sequenced in a study of blood T cell repertoires in COVID-19. Sequenced by immunoSEQ multiplex PCR; TCRdb stores in-frame clones only, minus some. The top ten clones hold about 0.86% of a sample with roughly 400,000 clones, roughly 92% of them seen once. The specimen was PBMCs or T cells enriched from blood (not recorded which). All receptors derive from a woman aged 40 to 50 who had been exposed to COVID-19.

The V and J genes are TRBV19 and TRBJ2-2; TRBD1 agrees at 11 bases. The CDR3 totals 16 residues. The germline V gene encodes CDR1 LNHDA and CDR2 SQIVND (reference sequence). V shed 6 bases and J 5 bases; nucleotides not matched to a gene: 8. CDR3 region: CASRTSGTGGTGELFF. CDR3 in DNA: TGTGCCAGTAGAACCTCCGGGACAGGGGGAACCGGGGAGCTGTTTTTT.

The CDR3, as DNA: TGTGCCAGCAGCCAAGATTTAAGAAGGGACAGGAGGTTTAACTATGGCTACACCTTC. This codes for CASSQDLRRDRRFNYGYTF. The rearrangement uses TRBV3-1 (or the pseudogene TRBV3-2) and TRBJ1-2; 8 nucleotides match TRBD1. J lost 1 base, V lost 0 bases, and 13 bases had no gene match. In germline, CDR1 is LGHDT, CDR2 YNNKEL (reference sequence). The CDR3 totals 19 residues.

The V call is TRBV12-5, the J call TRBJ2-1; 9 nucleotides line up with TRBD1. This CDR3 is built from 14 residues. From germline, CDR1 is LGHNT and CDR2 FRNRAP. V dropped 6 bases and J dropped 8; count of bases not matched to a gene: 8. CDR3 nucleotide sequence: TGTGCTAGTGGCCTGGGACAGGGTTTCGATGAGCAGTTCTTC. This translates into CASGLGQGFDEQFF.

The genes are TRBV7-8 and TRBJ1-2; 11 bases are a match to TRBD1. Germline V gives CDR1 SGHVS, CDR2 FQNEAQ. The trim removed 0 bases at V and 8 bases at J, leaving 8 bases unmatched. There are 16 residues in the CDR3. CDR3 sequence (DNA): TGTGCCAGCAGCTTAGCGCGGGACAGGGGGACGGGGGGCTACACCTTC. It specifies CASSLARDRGTGGYTF. Filled out from reference TRBV7-8 and TRBJ1-2, the complete variable domain reads GAGVSQSPRYKVAKRGQDVALRCDPISGHVSLFWYQQALGQGPEFLTYFQNEAQLDKSGLPSDRFFAERPEGSVSTLKIQRTQQEDSAVYLCASSLARDRGTGGYTFGSGTRLTVV.

This sequence joins TRBV11-2 and TRBJ2-2; TRBD1 is a possible D gene (6 bases). Germline-derived CDR1 and CDR2 are SGHAT and FQNNGV. This CDR3 is built from 17 residues. V was clipped by 0 bases and J by 0 bases, with 11 bases between them. CDR3 sequence (DNA): TGTGCCAGCAGCTTAGATTTTGGGGGCGCGAACACCGGGGAGCTGTTTTTT. Its translation: CASSLDFGGANTGELFF.

This chain uses TRBV20-1 with TRBJ1-4; D ambiguous. V shed 2 bases and J shed 8 bases, with 3 bases lying between them. Germline CDR1 and CDR2: DFQATT and SNEGSKA (reference sequence). CDR3 length: 10 residues. The CDR3 is CSARQEKLFF. CDR3 bases: TGCAGTGCTAGACAGGAAAAACTGTTTTTT.

This rearrangement joins TRBV5-4 to TRBJ1-3; possible D gene TRBD1, 5 bases. The CDR3 is made up of 18 amino acids. The germline V gene encodes CDR1 SGHNT and CDR2 YYREEE (reference sequence). V lost 0 bases to trimming and J lost 0 bases, with 16 bases between them. The CDR3 reads CASSLGPTGGVSGNTIYF. CDR3 nucleotides: TGTGCCAGCAGCTTGGGACCAACGGGAGGGGTCTCTGGAAACACCATATATTTT. Complete variable domain (other parts from reference TRBV5-4 and TRBJ1-3): ETGVTQSPTHLIKTRGQQVTLRCSSQSGHNTVSWYQQALGQGPQFIFQYYREEENGRGNFPPRFSGLQFPNYSSELNVNALELDDSALYLCASSLGPTGGVSGNTIYFGEGSWLTVV.

The chain couples TRBV7-3 to TRBJ1-2; maybe TRBD1 (5 bases). The germline gives CDR1 SGHTA, CDR2 FQGTGA. V was cut by 8 bases and J by 0 bases, with 16 bases left in between. The CDR3 totals 15 residues. As DNA, the CDR3 is TGTGCCAGCTCTCCATCCGGGGGATCTAACTATGGCTACACCTTC. Translation gives CASSPSGGSNYGYTF.